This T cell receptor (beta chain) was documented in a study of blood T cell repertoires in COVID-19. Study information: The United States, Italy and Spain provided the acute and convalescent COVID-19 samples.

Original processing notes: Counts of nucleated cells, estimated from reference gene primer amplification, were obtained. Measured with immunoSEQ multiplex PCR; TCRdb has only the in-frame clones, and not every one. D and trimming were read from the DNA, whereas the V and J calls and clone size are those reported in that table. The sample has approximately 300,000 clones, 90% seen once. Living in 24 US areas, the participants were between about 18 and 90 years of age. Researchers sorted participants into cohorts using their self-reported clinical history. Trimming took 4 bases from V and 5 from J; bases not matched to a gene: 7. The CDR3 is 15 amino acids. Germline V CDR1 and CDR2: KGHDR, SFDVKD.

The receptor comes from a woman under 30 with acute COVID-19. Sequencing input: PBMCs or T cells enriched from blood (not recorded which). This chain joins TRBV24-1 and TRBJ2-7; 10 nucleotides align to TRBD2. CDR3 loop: CATSEPSGSGNEQYF. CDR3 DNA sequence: TGTGCCACCAGTGAACCTAGCGGGAGTGGGAACGAGCAGTACTTC.